The T cell receptor (beta chain) described here comes from a study of identical twins. Each CDR3 protein gets one entry after TCRdb re-called the 5' RACE reads with MiXCR. The sample records some 630,000 distinct CDR3 sequences, roughly 6.6% being singletons. In germline, CDR1 is PRHDT, CDR2 FYEKMQ (reference sequence). This CDR3 has 13 amino acids. Trimming cost V 5 bases and J 4 bases, with 10 bases left between them. This same sample was also part of a study on yellow fever vaccine responses in identical twins.

Sequenced sample: PBMCs. V is TRBV13 and J is TRBJ2-3; no clear D. The origin of this receptor is a woman between 18 and 29 years old in good health. The CDR3 reads CASSPTLADTQYF. In DNA form, the CDR3 reads TGTGCCAGCAGCCCCACGCTGGCAGATACGCAGTATTTT. The full variable domain, completed using reference TRBV13 and TRBJ2-3, is AAGVIQSPRHLIKEKRETATLKCYPIPRHDTVYWYQQGPGQDPQFLISFYEKMQSDKGSIPDRFSAQQFSDYHSELNMSSLELGDSALYFCASSPTLADTQYFGPGTRLTVL.